This TCR beta chain was observed in a study of identical twins (dated by TCRdb to 2016 to 2017). Regarding the research as a whole: To test whether fetal clonotypes persist, the study used deep sequencing on TCR alpha and beta repertoires from monozygotic twins, unrelated adults of various ages, and cord blood. To rule out contamination, replicate twin experiments were performed at different times with different library preparation protocols. General study outcomes and caveats: Zero-insertion analyses could be partly confounded by invariant T cells such as MAIT and iNKT, although diverse VJ usage argued against such confounding for most clonotypes. Abundant cord blood beta clonotypes carried fewer insertions; young adult naive repertoires showed a weaker similar trend, while memory repertoires showed none. In monozygotic twins, out-of-frame TCR alpha sharing was systematically underestimated by recombination models, although the models agreed with sharing between unrelated individuals. Compared with coincidental sharing between unrelated individuals, an excess of low generation-probability sequences was observed among out-of-frame TCR alpha sequences shared between twins. Because the same donors could not be followed over many years, conclusions were based on cross-sectional statistical analysis. In beta out-of-frame sequences, excess twin sharing was weaker, because having fewer shared sequences lowered the signal-to-noise ratio.

Reading the germline V gene gives CDR1 SGHTA and CDR2 FQGTGA. From the cysteine up to the phenylalanine, the CDR3 has a length of 13 residues. Only the CDR3 part of the read is kept: 39 bases, read in frame from the first base. V lost 5 bases and J lost 6 bases, and the count of bases not matched to a germline gene is 5. As to this clonotype: It has no known antigen specificity. No much larger clone exists at a distance of one base, and base qualities are not known.

Every donor in the study was a healthy Caucasian. Miltenyi CD45RO+ enrichment and human naive T-cell isolation kits were used to isolate memory (CD45RO+) and naive T cells from PBMC. Library prep was done by 5' RACE. Sequencer: Illumina HiSeq 2000. Template switching introduced a universal primer binding site; the final cDNA contained a unique molecular identifier, enabling accurate counting of TCR cDNA molecules. Specific primers in the conserved constant-segment region were used to synthesize first-strand cDNA for the TCR alpha and beta chains. To control for contamination, every cDNA library carried two barcodes: a SMART-Mk sample barcode plus Illumina barcodes. Two successive PCR steps introduced TruSeq adapter sequences along with Illumina sample barcodes. TCR alpha and beta cDNA libraries were sequenced on the Illumina HiSeq platform with custom primers. As for how the authors treated the data: MiGEC was used to process raw reads and extract unique molecular identifiers, and MiXCR was used to find CDR3 positions. Recombination models were inferred per individual with the repgenHMM and IGoR tools using an EM algorithm. The analysis of shared clonotypes was done with the tcR package in R, with sharing normalized by the product of cloneset sizes. Out-of-frame nonproductive sequences were analyzed to study raw recombination free of thymic and clonal selection effects. Using fastp at Q25 and MiXCR, TCRdb reprocessed the public reads and kept productive beta chains. Every entry covers one CDR3 protein and lists the most common genes and DNA from its rows. The V and J calls were determined by TCRdb, not by the authors. This sample comprises about 150,000 distinct CDR3 sequences, approximately 4% of them detected only once. Of the sample, 8.1% falls within the top ten clones.

The clonotype was recovered from a man aged 18 to 29 in good health. The V and J genes are TRBV7-3 and TRBJ2-7; TRBD2 lines up with 9 middle nucleotides. Specimen: memory T cells sorted from blood. Explained via the paper, the cell subset or site label denotes: CD45RO+ enriched T cells. The CDR3 sequence is CASSLSGRSEQYF. The DNA sequence is TGTGCCAGCAGCCTCAGCGGGAGGAGCGAGCAGTACTTC.